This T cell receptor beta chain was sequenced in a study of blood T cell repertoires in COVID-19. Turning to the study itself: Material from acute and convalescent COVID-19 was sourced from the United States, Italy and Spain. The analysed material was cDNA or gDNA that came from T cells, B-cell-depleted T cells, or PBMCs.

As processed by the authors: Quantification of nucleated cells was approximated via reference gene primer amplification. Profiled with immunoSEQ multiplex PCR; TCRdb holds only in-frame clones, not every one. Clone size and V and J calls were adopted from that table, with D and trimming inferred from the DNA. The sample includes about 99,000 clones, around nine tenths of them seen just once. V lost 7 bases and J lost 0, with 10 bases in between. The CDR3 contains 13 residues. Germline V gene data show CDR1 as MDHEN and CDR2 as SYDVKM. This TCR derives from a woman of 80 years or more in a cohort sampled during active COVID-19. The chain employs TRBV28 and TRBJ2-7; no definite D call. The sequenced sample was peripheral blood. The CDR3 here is CASTAISSYEQYF. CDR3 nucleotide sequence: TGTGCCAGCACAGCGATCTCCTCCTACGAGCAGTACTTC. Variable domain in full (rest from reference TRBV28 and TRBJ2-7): DVKVTQSSRYLVKRTGEKVFLECVQDMDHENMFWYRQDPGLGLRLIYFSYDVKMKEKGDIPEGYSVSREKKERFSLILESASTNQTSMYLCASTAISSYEQYFGPGTRLTVT.